This note documents a single T cell receptor (beta chain) sequence. The CDR3 has 14 residues. Germline CDR1 is MNHEY and CDR2 is SVGAGI. V shed 2 bases and J shed 5 bases, with 7 bases lying between them. The data were obtained in a study of blood T cell repertoires in COVID-19. Study in general: Both acute and convalescent COVID-19 samples were obtained from the United States, Italy and Spain. From T cells, B-cell-depleted T cells, or PBMCs came the material, which was cDNA or gDNA.

Per the original data handling: It was from reference gene primer amplification that nucleated cell counts were estimated. TCRdb's copy holds only in-frame clones and misses some; the assay was immunoSEQ multiplex PCR. V and J calls and clone size are those listed in that table; D and trimming were worked out from the DNA. The sample includes some 150,000 clones, about 82% seen only once; the top ten take 8.2%. The specimen sequenced was peripheral blood. The chain links TRBV6-5 to TRBJ1-6, with a weak D call TRBD1 (5 bases). The sequence was obtained from a woman aged 55-70 years with acute or convalescent COVID-19. The CDR3 DNA reads TGTGCCAGCAGTTACCAAGGGGATAATTCACCCCTCCACTTT. Protein sequence: CASSYQGDNSPLHF.